A single T cell receptor beta chain is shown here with its context. The source of the sample is a study of T cell responses to AZD1222 COVID-19 vaccine. CDR3 length: 18 amino acids. Trimming removed 0 bases from V and 3 bases from J, with 21 bases in between. The germline V gene encodes CDR1 LGHNA and CDR2 YNFKEQ. Assay used: immunoSEQ multiplex PCR; TCRdb lists only in-frame clones, some missing. In the table there are roughly 91,000 clones, roughly 85% of which are singletons. J is TRBJ2-7 and V is TRBV4-2, with D possibly TRBD1 on 6 matching bases. The clonotype originates from an adult in good health. The sequencing used peripheral blood, collected on day 0 of AZD1222 vaccination. CDR3: CASSQDRGTTGLGYEQYF. The CDR3 region has the DNA TGTGCCAGCAGCCAAGATCGGGGTACGACAGGCTTGGGCTACGAGCAGTACTTC.